Listed here are 25 T cell receptor beta chains from one sample, sequenced in a study of early T cells in non-severe SARS-CoV-2 infection. MiXCR, applied by TCRdb to the 5' RACE reads, yields one record per CDR3 protein. The table records under 35,000 distinct CDR3 sequences, around 7% of them present only once. The sample taken for sequencing was whole blood. The origin of the receptors is an adult who was a healthcare worker with PCR-confirmed SARS-CoV-2 infection or an uninfected control (not recorded which).

This clonotype appeared a few times. This rearrangement joins TRBV5-1 to TRBJ1-3; no clear D gene. V lost 4 bases and J lost 3, with 8 bases in between. Germline assignment: CDR1 SGHRS and CDR2 YFSETQ. The CDR3 extends over 13 amino acids. The DNA of the CDR3 is TGCGCCAGCAGCCCAGGATTTGGAAACACCATATATTTT. Its translation: CASSPGFGNTIYF.

In regard to this clonotype: It may be a read error: a sequence one base away is much more abundant. V gene TRBV27 combines with J gene TRBJ2-5; D is perhaps TRBD1 (5 bases). The germline V gene encodes CDR1 MNHEY and CDR2 SMNVEV (reference sequence). This CDR3 spans 14 amino acids. CDR3 sequence: CASSFSRAQETRYF. The CDR3 nucleotides read TGTGCCAGCAGTTTCAGCAGGGCCCAAGAGACCCGGTACTTC.

The rearrangement links TRBV4-1 to TRBJ2-5; D is unresolved. The CDR3 spans 12 residues. V was cut by 0 bases and J by 5 bases, with 4 bases left in between. Germline lookup yields CDR1 MGHRA and CDR2 YSYEKL. For the CDR3, the DNA is TGCGCCAGCAGCCAAGATTTGGAGACCCAGTACTTC. Translated: CASSQDLETQYF.

There are many counts of this clonotype. The chain employs TRBV2 and TRBJ1-3, with D perhaps TRBD1 (6 bases). Germline V gene lookup returns CDR1 SNHLY and CDR2 FYNNEI. Trimming took off 8 bases at V and 0 bases at J, with 26 bases between the two ends. The CDR3 totals 19 residues. CDR3 sequence: CASGYVQETGPGSGNTIYF. CDR3 bases: TGTGCCAGCGGTTACGTTCAAGAGACAGGCCCAGGCTCTGGAAACACCATATATTTT.

At least ten counts were recorded for this clonotype. The chain joins TRBV20-1 to TRBJ1-6, with D tentatively TRBD1 (5 bases). V was cut by 3 bases and J by 9 bases, with 27 bases left in between. CDR1 DFQATT and CDR2 SNEGSKA come from the germline V gene (reference sequence). The CDR3 runs 18 residues. In nucleotides, the CDR3 is TGCAGTGCTAGTCAACCCCAGTCCCTTCGCCCGGGGGGTTCACCCCTCCACTTT. Translating it yields CSASQPQSLRPGGSPLHF.

The chain links TRBV4-1 to TRBJ1-5, with 7 bases that match TRBD1. V lost 2 bases, J lost 8 bases, and 3 bases stayed unmatched. This CDR3 spans 13 amino acids. The germline gives CDR1 MGHRA, CDR2 YSYEKL. The CDR3 coding sequence is TGCGCCAGCAGCCAACTCACAGGGGAGCCCCAGCATTTT. Its translation is CASSQLTGEPQHF.

This clonotype was detected only a few times. The chain recombines TRBV11-3 with TRBJ2-1, with D hard to call. This CDR3 has 13 amino acids. CDR1 is SGHNT, CDR2 YENEEA, per germline. Between the trimmed V and J ends, which lost 1 base and 7 bases, there was a span of 8 bases. The CDR3 sequence: CASSLGPSNEQFF. CDR3 bases: TGTGCCAGCAGCTTAGGTCCTTCTAATGAGCAGTTCTTC.

This clonotype has more than one count but fewer than ten. The chain joins TRBV10-2 to TRBJ2-6; D call uncertain. V was shortened by 5 bases and J by 0 bases, with 5 bases between the two germline ends. This CDR3 has 14 residues. Looked up from germline, CDR1 is WSHSY and CDR2 is SAAADI. The CDR3 DNA is TGCGCCAGCAGTCCGAGCTCTGGGGCCAACGTCCTGACTTTC. It is translated as CASSPSSGANVLTF.

Ten or more counts support this clonotype. This CDR3 is CSVVRGTYNEQFF. The CDR3 nucleotides read TGCAGCGTTGTGAGGGGGACCTACAATGAGCAGTTCTTC. V usage is TRBV29-1 and J usage is TRBJ2-1, with D maybe TRBD1 (6 bases). The length of the CDR3 is 13 residues. Germline V gene data show CDR1 as SQVTM and CDR2 as ANQGSEA. V lost 4 bases and J 2 bases, leaving 9 bases between the germline ends.

In this sample, this clonotype turned up once. This chain joins TRBV3-1 and TRBJ2-1; TRBD1 matches at 8 bases. CDR3 length: 16 residues. CDR1 and CDR2 from the germline V gene are LGHDT and YNNKEL (reference sequence). V was pared by 4 bases and J by 3 bases, with 8 bases of the junction left unmatched. The CDR3, as DNA: TGTGCCAGCAGCCCCGGACAGGGAAGGCGCTACAATGAGCAGTTCTTC. Amino acid sequence: CASSPGQGRRYNEQFF.

This clonotype was seen at least ten times. This chain links TRBV7-3 with TRBJ2-1; D possibly corresponds to TRBD1 (6 bases). With 1 base removed from V and 5 bases from J, the gap between germline ends came to 6 bases. This CDR3 has 13 residues. The germline gives CDR1 SGHTA, CDR2 FQGTGA. DNA for the CDR3: TGTGCCAGCAGCTTAAAGGGGGACAATGAGCAGTTCTTC. Translation gives CASSLKGDNEQFF. Combining the CDR3 with reference TRBV7-3 and TRBJ2-1 gives the whole variable domain GAGVSQTPSNKVTEKGKYVELRCDPISGHTALYWYRQSLGQGPEFLIYFQGTGAADDSGLPNDRFFAVRPEGSVSTLKIQRTERGDSAVYLCASSLKGDNEQFFGPGTRLTVL.

This clonotype was seen many times. DNA of the CDR3: TGTGCCAGCAGCCCTGGGAGGCGGAACAATGAGCAGTTCTTC. This sequence encodes CASSPGRRNNEQFF. This sequence joins TRBV12-3 or TRBV12-4 and TRBJ2-1; TRBD2 is a possible D gene (6 bases). The CDR3 contains 14 residues. Trimming left V 6 bases short and J 5 bases short, with 14 bases between.

This clonotype was found a few times. The CDR3, as DNA: TGTGCCAGCAGCTTAGGATCTGGGACTAGCGGGACAGAGACCCAGTACTTC. Residues: CASSLGSGTSGTETQYF. This sequence joins TRBV7-9 and TRBJ2-5; 13 nucleotides match TRBD2. Germline values: CDR1 SEHNR, CDR2 FQNEAQ (reference sequence). The CDR3 spans 17 residues. V gave up 1 base and J gave up 4 bases; unmatched junction bases: 6.

This clonotype was seen at least ten times. The chain has TRBV29-1 and TRBJ2-7, with TRBD2 identical over 7 bases. This CDR3 contains 15 residues. CDR1 is SQVTM and CDR2 is ANQGSEA in the germline V gene. Unmatched junction bases numbered 12, after V lost 4 bases and J lost 3 bases. For the CDR3, the DNA is TGCAGCGTTGGGGGAGGGAGGCGCGAAATCTACGAGCAGTACTTC. It specifies CSVGGGRREIYEQYF.

There are many counts of this clonotype. The genes are TRBV18 and TRBJ1-5; maybe TRBD1 (6 bases). The CDR3 extends over 15 amino acids. The V and J ends lost 5 bases and 6 bases respectively, with 17 bases between them. The germline CDR1 and CDR2 sequences are KGHSH and LQKENI. In DNA, the CDR3 is TGTGCCAGCTCAAGAACCGGGCAGGGGAGTCAGCCCCAGCATTTT. Translation: CASSRTGQGSQPQHF.

At least ten counts were recorded for this clonotype. J is TRBJ2-2 and V is TRBV28, with D uncertain. The V and J ends lost 3 bases and 2 bases respectively, with 10 bases between them. Germline V gives CDR1 MDHEN, CDR2 SYDVKM. This CDR3 has 15 amino acids. This CDR3 reads CASSFLRFNTGELFF. CDR3 in DNA: TGTGCCAGCAGTTTTCTTCGGTTTAACACCGGGGAGCTGTTTTTT.

The sample holds many counts of this clonotype. The chain carries TRBV19 and TRBJ2-2, with 11 bases identical to TRBD1. This CDR3 is 17 amino acids long. V was pared by 6 bases and J by 2 bases, with 8 bases of the junction left unmatched. In germline, CDR1 is LNHDA, CDR2 SQIVND (reference sequence). The chain's CDR3 is CASRYRTGGQNTGELFF. The CDR3 nucleotides are TGTGCCAGTAGATATCGGACAGGGGGCCAAAACACCGGGGAGCTGTTTTTT.

The table lists this clonotype with many counts. The genes are TRBV9 and TRBJ2-2; D gene ambiguous. The CDR3 length is 16 residues. Germline V gives CDR1 SGDLS, CDR2 YYNGEE. The ends were cut back, 4 bases at V and 1 base at J, with 14 bases in the middle. Here the CDR3 DNA reads TGTGCCAGCAGCCCCCCGTTCTCTCTGAACACCGGGGAGCTGTTTTTT. The encoded protein is CASSPPFSLNTGELFF.

The table lists this clonotype with many counts. V gene TRBV5-5 combines with J gene TRBJ1-1; no firm D call. The germline V and J ends were trimmed by 4 bases and 1 base, with 11 bases remaining between them. Germline V gene data show CDR1 as SGHKS and CDR2 as YYEKEE (reference sequence). There are 14 residues in the CDR3. The CDR3 nucleotides read TGTGCCAGCAGCGTCGGACCGGAGAACACTGAAGCTTTCTTT. Protein product: CASSVGPENTEAFF.

The rearrangement joins TRBV29-1 to TRBJ2-1; D possibly corresponds to TRBD2 (6 bases). Germline lookup yields CDR1 SQVTM and CDR2 ANQGSEA. The CDR3 is 12 residues long. Trimming removed 6 bases at V and 4 bases at J, with 10 bases between. As DNA, the CDR3 is TGCAGCGTCGGGAGAGCTTACAATGAGCAGTTCTTC. The encoded protein is CSVGRAYNEQFF.

This clonotype occurred many times. The chain employs TRBV4-1 and TRBJ1-1; D gene unclear. V gave up 0 bases and J gave up 0 bases, with 5 bases separating them. CDR1 MGHRA and CDR2 YSYEKL come from the germline V gene. This CDR3 contains 14 residues. The CDR3 here is CASSQDVLNTEAFF. Written as DNA, the CDR3 is TGCGCCAGCAGCCAAGATGTACTGAACACTGAAGCTTTCTTT.

This clonotype was recorded at least ten times. This chain uses TRBV7-8 with TRBJ2-3, with TRBD2 as a possible D gene (6 bases). This CDR3 is built from 15 residues. Deletions cut 1 base from V and 1 base from J, with 9 bases between. Germline CDR1 reads SGHVS; CDR2 reads FQNEAQ. CDR3 protein: CASSLGAGRTDTQYF. The DNA for the CDR3 is TGTGCCAGCAGCTTAGGCGCGGGGCGCACAGATACGCAGTATTTT.

V usage is TRBV12-3 or TRBV12-4 and J usage is TRBJ1-1; 8 positions agree with TRBD1. The CDR3 covers 13 residues. The ends lost 7 bases at V and 5 bases at J; junction bases unmatched: 6. CDR3 nucleotide sequence: TGTGCCAGCAACGTAAACAGGGGGACTGAAGCTTTCTTT. This translates into CASNVNRGTEAFF.

This clonotype was observed many times. This sequence joins TRBV24-1 and TRBJ2-7, with 10 bases matching TRBD2. V trimming: 5 bases; J trimming: 6 bases; junction bases outside the gene matches: 3. This CDR3 spans 13 amino acids. CDR1 and CDR2 from the germline V gene are KGHDR and SFDVKD. CDR3 DNA: TGTGCCACCAGTGGTAGCGGGAGGAGCGAGCAGTACTTC. Its translation: CATSGSGRSEQYF.

The rearrangement joins TRBV20-1 to TRBJ2-3; D remains unclear. Deletions cut 3 bases from V and 6 bases from J, with 10 bases between. Germline CDR1 is DFQATT and CDR2 is SNEGSKA (reference sequence). The CDR3 sequence is 12 residues long. CDR3 in amino acids: CSASRAADTQYF. In DNA, the CDR3 is TGCAGTGCTAGTAGGGCGGCTGATACGCAGTATTTT.